One sample yielded the 27 T cell receptor beta chains listed below, sequenced in a study of blood T cell repertoires in COVID-19. Libraries were prepared by immunoSEQ multiplex PCR; TCRdb keeps only in-frame clonotypes and omits some of them. The sample has about 68,000 clones, 60% to 80% seen once; the top ten hold about 12%. The specimen was peripheral blood. The receptor source for this set is a human donor in a cohort sampled during active COVID-19.

The chain joins TRBV30 to TRBJ1-6, with a weak D call TRBD1 (6 bases). Germline CDR1 and CDR2: GTSNPN and SVGIG (reference sequence). The CDR3 consists of 15 residues. V gave up 3 bases and J gave up 7 bases, with 16 bases separating them. CDR3 loop: CAWRNRESRNSPLHF. The CDR3 nucleotides are TGTGCCTGGAGGAACAGGGAATCGAGGAATTCACCCCTCCACTTT. The full variable domain, rest sourced from reference TRBV30 and TRBJ1-6, is SQTIHQWPATLVQPVGSPLSLECTVEGTSNPNLYWYRQAAGRGLQLLFYSVGIGQISSEVPQNLSASRPQDRQFILSSKKLLLSDSGFYLCAWRNRESRNSPLHFGNGTRLTVT.

CDR3 DNA: TGTGCCAGCTTCGAGAGACTCGGGGGCTACACCTTC. Translation: CASFERLGGYTF. This chain joins TRBV6-5 and TRBJ1-2; D is undetermined. The CDR3 has 12 residues. V dropped 8 bases and J dropped 8 bases, with 15 bases sitting between them. Germline V gives CDR1 MNHEY, CDR2 SVGAGI.

The V and J genes are TRBV5-6 and TRBJ1-5; D gene ambiguous. Trimming removed 1 base from V and 3 bases from J, with 8 bases in between. CDR3 length: 14 residues. Germline CDR1 reads SGHDT; CDR2 reads YYEEEE. The CDR3 nucleotides are TGTGCCAGCAGCTTGTACAGTGCCAATCAGCCCCAGCATTTT. It is translated as CASSLYSANQPQHF.

The chain is built from TRBV28 and TRBJ1-2; a possible D gene is TRBD1 (5 bases). The V gene lost 8 bases and the J gene lost 2 bases, with 15 bases spanning the gap. This CDR3 spans 14 amino acids. Germline V CDR1 and CDR2: MDHEN, SYDVKM. In nucleotides, the CDR3 is TGTGCCAGCCCCCCCAGGGCCACAAACTATGGCTACACCTTC. It specifies CASPPRATNYGYTF.

This chain uses TRBV7-9 with TRBJ1-1; no clear D gene. The CDR3 is 13 residues long. Germline CDR1 and CDR2: SEHNR and FQNEAQ (reference sequence). V dropped 2 bases and J dropped 2 bases, with 6 bases sitting between them. CDR3 sequence (DNA): TGTGCCAGCAGCTTAAGCGGAAACACTGAAGCTTTCTTT. It is translated as CASSLSGNTEAFF.

The gene calls are TRBV28 and TRBJ2-7; 9 nucleotides match TRBD1. This CDR3 spans 16 amino acids. J gave up 3 bases and V 6 bases, and 12 bases lay outside the gene matches. The V gene's germline CDR1 is MDHEN and CDR2 SYDVKM. The CDR3 sequence is CASRRHGTGLYYEQYF. In DNA form, the CDR3 reads TGTGCCAGCAGACGGCACGGGACAGGGCTCTACTACGAGCAGTACTTC.

The chain is built from TRBV11-2 and TRBJ2-7; TRBD2 matches 10 bases. V lost 1 base and J lost 6; bases outside the gene matches: 6. Germline V gene lookup returns CDR1 SGHAT and CDR2 FQNNGV. This CDR3 contains 15 residues. The CDR3 reads CASSLGSGRGPEQYV. CDR3 sequence (DNA): TGTGCCAGCAGCTTAGGGAGCGGGAGGGGGCCCGAGCAGTACGTC.

The genes are TRBV5-4 and TRBJ1-2; D not certain. Trimming removed 5 bases from V and 4 bases from J, with 12 bases in between. The length of the CDR3 is 13 residues. Looked up from germline, CDR1 is SGHNT and CDR2 is YYREEE (reference sequence). The CDR3 DNA reads TGTGCCAGCAGGGGAGGGAGCATCTATGGCTACACCTTC. This translates into CASRGGSIYGYTF.

This clone has only a few counts. The chain carries TRBV30 and TRBJ2-3, with 14 bases that match TRBD2. V was pared by 2 bases and J by 5 bases, with 12 bases of the junction left unmatched. This CDR3 spans 18 amino acids. The germline V gene encodes CDR1 GTSNPN and CDR2 SVGIG (reference sequence). In DNA form, the CDR3 reads TGTGCCTGGAGTCAACCGGGAGGGACTAGCGGGAGTAAAGATACGCAGTATTTT. Its protein product is CAWSQPGGTSGSKDTQYF.

CDR3 region: CAGGGRETQYF. Written as DNA, the CDR3 is TGTGCGGGCGGGGGCAGGGAGACCCAGTACTTC. The chain uses TRBV7-9 and TRBJ2-5, with a possible D match to TRBD2 (7 bases). This CDR3 is built from 11 residues. The germline CDR1 and CDR2 sequences are SEHNR and FQNEAQ (reference sequence).

The V and J genes are TRBV30 and TRBJ2-3; D is possibly TRBD1 (5 bases). Per the germline V gene, CDR1 is GTSNPN and CDR2 is SVGIG (reference sequence). The V end was cut by 3 bases, the J end by 1 base, with 11 bases between. This CDR3 has 14 amino acids. CDR3 sequence reads: CAWRQVSRTDTQYF. CDR3 DNA: TGTGCCTGGAGACAGGTCTCACGCACAGATACGCAGTATTTT.

The chain combines TRBV12-3 or TRBV12-4 with TRBJ1-5; D is possibly TRBD1 (5 bases). V was pared by 6 bases and J by 3 bases, with 6 bases between. This CDR3 is built from 12 residues. The CDR3 spells CASRQANQPQHF. As DNA, the CDR3 is TGTGCCAGCAGACAGGCCAATCAGCCCCAGCATTTT.

This rearrangement joins TRBV7-9 to TRBJ2-2; TRBD2 agrees at 8 bases. J was trimmed by 4 bases and V by 7 bases; bases with no gene match: 5. The CDR3 has 14 amino acids. Germline V gene sequence: CDR1 SEHNR, CDR2 FQNEAQ (reference sequence). CDR3 sequence reads: CASNPSGGTGELFF. The CDR3 coding sequence is TGTGCCAGCAACCCAAGCGGGGGCACCGGGGAGCTGTTTTTT.

The chain carries TRBV16 and TRBJ2-7; 8 bases are a match to TRBD1. J lost 4 bases, V lost 2 bases, and 10 bases had no gene match. Germline lookup yields CDR1 KGHSY and CDR2 FQNENV. This CDR3 is built from 16 residues. DNA of the CDR3: TGTGCCAGCAGCCAAGGGCGAGCGACAGGGGATTACGAGCAGTACGTC. Translating it yields CASSQGRATGDYEQYV.

Judged by abundance, this clone is medium-sized. The chain uses TRBV7-8 and TRBJ2-7; 8 bases are shared with TRBD1. Per the germline V gene, CDR1 is SGHVS and CDR2 is FQNEAQ. The V and J ends lost 5 bases and 8 bases, in that order; junction bases with no gene match: 8. The CDR3 is 13 residues long. CDR3 amino acids: CASSNGTGQQQYF. DNA of the CDR3: TGTGCCAGCAGCAACGGGACAGGTCAACAGCAGTACTTC.

V and J are TRBV6-5 and TRBJ2-7; TRBD1 aligns across 7 bases. Germline V gene sequence: CDR1 MNHEY, CDR2 SVGAGI. V shed 6 bases, J shed 9 bases, and the junction held 11 bases outside the gene matches. The CDR3 sequence is 13 residues long. CDR3 bases: TGTGCCAGCAGGCGGAGCGAGGGGGCGCCGCAGTACGTC. This translates into CASRRSEGAPQYV.

The chain combines TRBV5-1 with TRBJ2-3; 13 bases agree with TRBD2. Germline-derived CDR1 and CDR2 are SGHRS and YFSETQ. The CDR3 loop spans 16 amino acids. Trimming took 4 bases from V and 6 from J; bases not matched to a gene: 8. The CDR3 reads CASSAQGTSGADTQYF. The CDR3 nucleotides are TGCGCCAGCAGCGCCCAAGGGACTAGCGGGGCTGATACGCAGTATTTT.

This chain uses TRBV7-3 with TRBJ2-7; TRBD1 matches at 11 bases. The CDR3 extends over 13 amino acids. The germline V gene encodes CDR1 SGHTA and CDR2 FQGTGA. With V trimmed by 6 bases and J by 6 bases, 4 bases remained unmatched. The CDR3 region has the DNA TGTGCCAGCAGTCAGGACAGGGGGCTCGAGCAGTACTTC. Residues: CASSQDRGLEQYF.

The chain recombines TRBV4-1 with TRBJ1-2; D may be TRBD1 (5 bases). This CDR3 has 15 amino acids. The V gene's germline CDR1 is MGHRA and CDR2 YSYEKL. The V end lost 2 bases, the J end lost 0 bases, and 10 bases lay between the germline ends. The CDR3 nucleotides read TGCGCCAGCAGCCAACCGACAGTAGCTAACTATGGCTACACCTTC. Encoded protein: CASSQPTVANYGYTF.

This clone was picked up one time. V usage is TRBV18 and J usage is TRBJ2-7; 9 positions match TRBD1. V shed 3 bases and J 3 bases; nucleotides not matched to a gene: 3. Germline assignment: CDR1 KGHSH and CDR2 LQKENI. This CDR3 is built from 14 residues. Written as DNA, the CDR3 is TGTGCCAGCTCACCCGGGACAGGGAACTACGAGCAGTACGTC. Translated, it gives CASSPGTGNYEQYV.

The chain employs TRBV6-1 and TRBJ1-3; 11 bases line up with TRBD1. The length of the CDR3 is 16 residues. Trimming took 1 base from V and 2 from J; bases not matched to a gene: 1. Looked up from germline, CDR1 is MNHNS and CDR2 is SASEGT. The CDR3 loop reads CASSEVGQGAGNTIYF. CDR3 sequence (DNA): TGTGCCAGCAGTGAAGTGGGACAGGGGGCTGGAAACACCATATATTTT.

CDR3 DNA: TGTGCCAGTAGTATTCGGGGGAGTAACATTCAGTACTTC. The encoded protein is CASSIRGSNIQYF. V and J are TRBV19 and TRBJ2-4; the D gene is possibly TRBD2 (6 bases). The CDR3 loop spans 13 amino acids. V was shortened by 3 bases and J by 7 bases, with 10 bases between the two germline ends. CDR1 and CDR2 from the germline V gene are LNHDA and SQIVND (reference sequence).

V gene TRBV5-6 combines with J gene TRBJ1-5, with TRBD1 matching over 8 bases. CDR3 length: 16 amino acids. Germline values: CDR1 SGHDT, CDR2 YYEEEE. The ends lost 3 bases at V and 3 bases at J; junction bases unmatched: 8. The DNA of the CDR3 is TGTGCCAGCAGCTCCTGGGACAGGCTAGCCAATCAGCCCCAGCATTTT. The encoded protein is CASSSWDRLANQPQHF. The whole variable domain, remainder taken from reference TRBV5-6 and TRBJ1-5, is DAGVTQSPTHLIKTRGQQVTLRCSPKSGHDTVSWYQQALGQGPQFIFQYYEEEERQRGNFPDRFSGHQFPNYSSELNVNALLLGDSALYLCASSSWDRLANQPQHFGDGTRLSIL.

The rearrangement joins TRBV28 to TRBJ2-1; 8 nucleotides match TRBD2. The CDR3 has 15 residues. The V gene end was trimmed by 8 bases and the J gene end by 5 bases; junction bases not matched to a gene: 11. Germline V CDR1 and CDR2: MDHEN, SYDVKM. CDR3 bases: TGTGCCAGCTATCCAAGCGGGGGCCGGGACAATGAGCAGTTCTTC. Protein sequence: CASYPSGGRDNEQFF.

This sequence joins TRBV23-1 and TRBJ2-2; possibly TRBD2 for D (6 bases). TRBV23-1 is labeled an ORF, and its function is uncertain. This CDR3 is built from 17 residues. The V gene lost 6 bases and the J gene lost 1 base, with 18 bases spanning the gap. The DNA of the CDR3 is TGCGCCAGCAGCCCCATCGGAGGGTTCGGGAACACCGGGGAGCTGTTTTTT. Its protein product is CASSPIGGFGNTGELFF.

The chain joins TRBV6-2 or TRBV6-3 to TRBJ2-5; tentatively, D is TRBD2 (5 bases). Trimming took off 6 bases at V and 5 bases at J, with 10 bases between the two ends. This CDR3 region has 12 residues. Germline V gene data show CDR1 as MNHEY and CDR2 as SVGEGT. The CDR3 coding sequence is TGTGCCAGCAGCCTTACGGGGGAGACCCAGTACTTC. It codes for CASSLTGETQYF.

V and J are TRBV15 and TRBJ1-2; 10 nucleotides agree with TRBD1. The CDR3 consists of 14 residues. The V gene end was trimmed by 4 bases and the J gene end by 6 bases; junction bases not matched to a gene: 5. Germline loops: CDR1 LNHNV, CDR2 YYDKDF (reference sequence). The CDR3 loop is CATSISDRGNGYTF. The CDR3 DNA reads as TGTGCCACCAGCATTTCGGACAGGGGGAATGGCTACACCTTC.